This T cell receptor (beta chain) is from a study of CD8 T cells in Susac syndrome. The RNA input was roughly 0.45 to 1 ug, and it was reverse transcribed with random hexamers. TCR beta CDR3 was amplified by immunoSEQ covering 54 Vbeta and 13 Jbeta. MiXCR, applied by TCRdb to the immunoSEQ multiplex PCR reads, yields one record per CDR3 protein. The sample lists around 280,000 distinct CDR3 sequences; 92% were seen once. Only one count was recorded for this clonotype. Bulk CD8+ and CD4+ cells came from magnetic negative isolation; CD8+ TEMRA by FACS. The sequence was collected from a human donor with multiple sclerosis. Sequences were obtained from CD4+ T cells from PBMCs.

CDR3 nucleotide sequence: TGTGCCTGGAGTACAGGGTATAGCACAGATACGCAGTATTTT. Protein product: CAWSTGYSTDTQYF. The genes are TRBV30 and TRBJ2-3, with D possibly TRBD1 on 6 matching bases. V was shortened by 2 bases and J by 0 bases, with 9 bases between the two germline ends. CDR3 size: 14 residues. Germline V gene data show CDR1 as GTSNPN and CDR2 as SVGIG (reference sequence).